This entry is about one TCR beta chain. Which antigen it targets is not known. One base away there is no much larger clone; base qualities are not given. The record originates from a study of blood T cell repertoires in COVID-19 (dated by TCRdb to the early 2020s). Broadly, across the study: Collaborator samples came from the United States, Italy and Spain and covered acute and convalescent phases of COVID-19. The material from the prospective study consisted of cDNA or gDNA derived from T cells, B-cell-depleted T cells, or PBMCs. Subjects who had been exposed to COVID-19, were actively infected with it, or had recovered from it provided the deeply sampled blood TCRbeta repertoires that made up the dataset. A freely available public database, intended as a resource for researchers studying the immune response to SARS-CoV-2, is where the repertoires were released. Samples were obtained from the ongoing ImmuneRACE study (first 160 participants) and from approximately 1,200 subjects provided by 6 global collaborators. The sample metadata nearly always contained a de-identified subject ID, COVID-19 status, age in years and sex. Where available, HLA class I and class II types were taken from metadata supplied by the sample provider and were not determined by assay-based typing. Summary of the overall study and its limitations: The quantity of clinical and demographic metadata differed by source and by participant and was supplied without curation.

The CDR3 covers 14 residues, taking in both the cysteine and the phenylalanine. The entry retains the CDR3 DNA only, 42 bases that are in frame from base 1. V and J lose 5 bases and 4 bases, and a span of 14 bases separates them. As encoded in the germline V gene, CDR1 is MDHEN while CDR2 is SYDVKM. TCRbeta CDR3 regions were amplified from genomic DNA by means of the immunoSEQ Assay, a bias-controlled multiplex PCR. In the authors' own workflow: Within the assay, amplification of reference gene primers was used to estimate how many nucleated cells each sample contained. To quantify the absolute abundance of each unique TCRbeta CDR3 rearrangement, sequence reads were collapsed and filtered. For each sample, productive Simpson clonality was calculated by taking the square root of Simpson's diversity index across productive rearrangements. TCRdb's version of the immuneACCESS table is confined to in-frame rearrangements and falls short of the full clone set. An unresolved V gene accounts for under half of the shortfall where checked; the remainder is of unknown origin. That table supplies the V and J calls and clone size; D and trimming were determined from the DNA. The sample profile shows some 200,000 clones; around 80% of them were found once. Clones ranked in the top ten supply around 5.1% of the sample.

Collaborating institutions collected whole blood in K2EDTA tubes following their own protocols. Collaborator samples were shipped for TCRbeta analysis as frozen whole blood, isolated PBMCs, or DNA extracted from either sample type. The sequencing input was peripheral blood. The clonotype originates from a woman aged 70-85 years with acute or convalescent COVID-19. The sequence is built from TRBV28 and TRBJ1-2; the D gene is perhaps TRBD1, from 6 matching bases. The CDR3 region: CASSVLQGSYGYTF. The DNA sequence reads TGTGCCAGCAGTGTACTACAGGGAAGCTATGGCTACACCTTC.